This TCR beta chain appears in the sequencing data of a study of blood T cells in healthy people across ages. This clonotype has a count of ten or more. A J-beta primer mix and a sample-barcoded 5' primer were used in a second PCR of roughly 6 to 12 cycles. A tag from a template-switch adaptor with 12 random nucleotides marked each cDNA molecule. TCRdb reanalysed the 5' RACE reads using MiXCR and keeps one entry per CDR3 protein. The table has 500,000 to 700,000 distinct CDR3 sequences, about 28% seen once; the top ten hold less than 20%. This CDR3 is built from 13 residues. The germline CDR1 and CDR2 sequences are SGHTA and FQGNSA. Trimming took 1 base from V and 10 from J, leaving 11 bases between them.

The V call is TRBV7-2, the J call TRBJ2-1; TRBD2 is a possible D gene (5 bases). The TCR sequence derives from a woman older than 75 in good health. Sequences were obtained from blood. The CDR3 DNA is TGTGCCAGCAGCTTAGACGGGGTTGGGGAGCAGTTCTTC. Translated: CASSLDGVGEQFF.